This is a list of T cell receptor beta chains from one sample in a study of OX40 agonist ivuxolimab in advanced cancers. Some clones are missing from TCRdb's copy, which holds only in-frame ones; the method was immunoSEQ multiplex PCR. The table has 85,000 to 100,000 clones, about 85% seen once. The specimen comprised CD4+ or CD8+ T cells sorted from blood, sampled in a trial of the OX40 agonist ivuxolimab. The receptors here all came from an adult with an advanced solid tumor such as melanoma, head and neck, liver or kidney cancer. Each CDR3 is given with its conserved first and last residue.

v_call,j_call,cdr3_aa
TRBV12-5,TRBJ1-1,CASGNTLGQGALYTEAFF
TRBV15,TRBJ1-1,CATSIRGMLTEAFF
TRBV7-2,TRBJ2-1,CASSPQAGSSYNEQFF
TRBV6-5,TRBJ2-7,CASSSAYEQYF
TRBV4-2,TRBJ2-4,CASSQDASGSTYF
TRBV27,TRBJ2-7,CASSLTTAYEQYF
TRBV10-3,TRBJ2-7,CAISGTSGSFIPYEQYF
TRBV5-1,TRBJ2-1,CASRNAGGNEQFF
TRBV5-1,TRBJ2-1,CASSWGLSGSPHNEQFF
TRBV7-2,TRBJ2-7,CASSGGVAIYEQYF
TRBV10-3,TRBJ2-1,CAISEPGLAGSNEQFF
TRBV7-9,TRBJ2-7,CASSFETPEQYF
TRBV19,-,CASSRDTNSYEQYF
TRBV28,TRBJ2-4,CASSWGGLAIPPAGKNIQYF
TRBV7-6,TRBJ2-3,CASSFAGLKTDTQYF
TRBV4-1,TRBJ2-1,CASSQGDGPGMNEQFF
TRBV9,TRBJ2-7,CASSQSLSSYEQYF
TRBV9,TRBJ2-2,CASSVAGVSFIGGELFF
TRBV7-8,TRBJ2-5,CASSARTSGRALGETQYF
TRBV7-9,TRBJ2-7,CASSPGTYEQYF
TRBV4-3,TRBJ2-6,CASSQDLGGANVLTF
TRBV5-6,TRBJ2-5,CASSLDFSGAETQYF
TRBV28,TRBJ2-7,CASNLFSKGNYEQYF
TRBV28,TRBJ2-1,CASSDQTSGAYNEQFF
TRBV19,TRBJ2-1,CASSRGTNNEQFF
TRBV6-1,TRBJ1-2,CASTINYGYTF
TRBV6-1,TRBJ1-2,CASSAPTYGYTF
TRBV5-4,TRBJ1-4,CASSLDQATNEKLFF
TRBV29-1,TRBJ2-1,CSVYGTSGSRSYNEQFF
TRBV7-9,TRBJ2-5,CASSLMASGEQYF
TRBV10-3,TRBJ1-2,CAIRDRGGQGYTF
TRBV28,TRBJ2-1,CASRGNEQFF
TRBV9,TRBJ1-2,CASSPRTTPGDYGYTF
TRBV9,TRBJ2-3,CASSVGGTPTDTQYF
TRBV7-6,TRBJ2-1,CASRSGSAYEQFF
TRBV9,TRBJ2-2,CASSVGGLNTGELFF
TRBV7-6,TRBJ2-5,CASSLVWEETQYF
TRBV19,TRBJ1-1,CASSIFVGDLNTEAFF
TRBV5-4,TRBJ2-2,CASSPPGMNTGELFF
TRBV7-2,TRBJ2-1,CASSLVSEQFF
TRBV7-9,TRBJ1-5,CASSSSRYQPQHF
TRBV7-8,TRBJ2-6,CASSLASSGANVLTF
TRBV28,TRBJ2-7,CASSTLGYTHYEQYF
TRBV19,TRBJ2-1,CASSISGSYNEQFF
TRBV4-2,TRBJ1-2,CASSQEEAQGYGYTF
TRBV28,TRBJ1-2,CASSLAGTGGNYGYTF
TRBV10-2,TRBJ2-1,CASSLRLAGVNEQFF
TRBV28,TRBJ2-7,CASSLIQGHYEQYF
TRBV5-1,TRBJ2-3,CASSFGLAGDGDTQYF
TRBV5-5,TRBJ2-2,CASSGIPGPTGELFF
TRBV7-9,TRBJ2-7,CASSLGRGNEQYF
TRBV6-5,TRBJ2-3,CASSYSGVGTDTQYF